The following is a TCR beta chain sequence with its context. Its antigen is still unknown. With 60 Vbeta and 13 Jbeta primers, the PCR was carried out. TCRdb keeps only in-frame clones here, not all; method: immunoSEQ multiplex PCR. The sample includes about 160,000 clones, approximately 80% seen only once; the top ten take approximately 6.5%. The entry originates in a study of cytomegalovirus exposure and HLA in healthy donors. Study-level background: Among the 300 to 500 donors who were genotyped, 70% to 90% fell in the genetic ancestry cluster that is associated with self-reported Caucasian donors. Study conclusions and caveats: Earlier results showed most TCR beta V segments being productive about 87% or about 30% of the time. The majority of CMV-associated TCR beta chains were reported as apparently HLA-restricted in a later analysis. Later on, an analysis tied under 20,000 TCR beta sequences to HLA alleles at 0.05 false discovery rate.

The receptor was derived from a male donor in good health and CMV-seropositive. What was sequenced was PBMCs.

The CDR3 DNA follows: TGTGCCAGCAGCGTGGCGGGACAGGGACCAACAGATACGCAGTATTTT. Its translation is CASSVAGQGPTDTQYF. J is TRBJ2-3 and V is TRBV27; 9 nucleotides agree with TRBD1. Germline V CDR1 and CDR2: MNHEY, SMNVEV (reference sequence). The length of the CDR3 is 16 residues. V gave up 6 bases and J gave up 3 bases; unmatched junction bases: 10.